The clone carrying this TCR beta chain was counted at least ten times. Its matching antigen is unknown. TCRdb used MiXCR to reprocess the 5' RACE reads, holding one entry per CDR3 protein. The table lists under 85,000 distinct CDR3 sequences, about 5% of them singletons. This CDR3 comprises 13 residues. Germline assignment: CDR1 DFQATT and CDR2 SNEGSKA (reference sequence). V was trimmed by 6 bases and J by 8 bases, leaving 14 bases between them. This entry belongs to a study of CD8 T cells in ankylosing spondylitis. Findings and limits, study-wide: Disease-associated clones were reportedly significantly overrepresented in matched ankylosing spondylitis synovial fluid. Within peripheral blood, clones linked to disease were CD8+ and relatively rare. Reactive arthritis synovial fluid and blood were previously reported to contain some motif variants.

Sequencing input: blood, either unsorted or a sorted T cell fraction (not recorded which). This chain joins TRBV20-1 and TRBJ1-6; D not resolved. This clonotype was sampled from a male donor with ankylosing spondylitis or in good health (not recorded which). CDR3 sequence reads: CSAEGPPDSPLHF. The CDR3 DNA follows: TGCAGTGCCGAGGGCCCTCCGGATTCACCCCTCCACTTT.